These 21 T cell receptor beta chains share one sample of origin, sequenced in a study of cytomegalovirus exposure and HLA in healthy donors (dated by TCRdb to about 2017). Library preparation used the immunoSEQ multiplex PCR assay. The source is immuneACCESS, and TCRdb retained only in-frame sequences with V and J called. Part of the clones is not carried over; for the studies checked, unresolved V genes explain less than half of this, and the remainder is unexplained. A total of 200,000 to 300,000 clones appear in this sample, approximately 84% of them only once. Together, the top ten hold about 12% of the sample. The source material was PBMCs. The receptors originated from a man younger than 35 in good health and CMV-seropositive.

The chain recombines TRBV7-9 with TRBJ1-1, with TRBD1 as a possible D gene (6 bases). Germline V gene data show CDR1 as SEHNR and CDR2 as FQNEAQ (reference sequence). The CDR3 extends over 15 amino acids. Between the trimmed V and J ends, which lost 0 bases and 0 bases, there was a span of 8 bases. In nucleotides, the CDR3 is TGTGCCAGCAGCTTAGCCGGGACATTGAACACTGAAGCTTTCTTT. Translated, it gives CASSLAGTLNTEAFF.

The chain carries TRBV5-1 and TRBJ2-3; D is perhaps TRBD1 or TRBD2 (6 bases each). CDR1 SGHRS and CDR2 YFSETQ come from the germline V gene. CDR3 length equals 15 residues. The V and J ends lost 3 bases and 2 bases respectively, with 13 bases between them. CDR3 sequence (DNA): TGCGCCAGCAGCTCCGCCACGGGGGCCACAGATACGCAGTATTTT. It is translated as CASSSATGATDTQYF. Based on the CDR3 plus reference TRBV5-1 and TRBJ2-3, the full variable domain is KAGVTQTPRYLIKTRGQQVTLSCSPISGHRSVSWYQQTPGQGLQFLFEYFSETQRNKGNFPGRFSGRQFSNSRSEMNVSTLELGDSALYLCASSSATGATDTQYFGPGTRLTVL.

The chain couples TRBV7-9 to TRBJ1-5; D gene unclear. CDR1 and CDR2 from the germline V gene are SEHNR and FQNEAQ (reference sequence). V lost 1 base, J lost 5 bases, and 3 bases lay in between. The CDR3 has 12 residues. The CDR3 DNA reads as TGTGCCAGCAGCTTAGGTGATCAGCCCCAGCATTTT. Its protein is CASSLGDQPQHF.

The chain recombines TRBV7-9 with TRBJ1-1; D ambiguous. V lost 4 bases to trimming and J lost 5 bases, with 8 bases between them. CDR3 length: 12 amino acids. The V gene's germline CDR1 is SEHNR and CDR2 FQNEAQ (reference sequence). The CDR3 sequence is CASSSGWTEAFF. For the CDR3, the DNA is TGTGCCAGCAGCTCCGGTTGGACTGAAGCTTTCTTT. Supplemented by reference TRBV7-9 and TRBJ1-1, the full variable domain reads DTGVSQNPRHKITKRGQNVTFRCDPISEHNRLYWYRQTLGQGPEFLTYFQNEAQLEKSRLLSDRFSAERPKGSFSTLEIQRTEQGDSAMYLCASSSGWTEAFFGQGTRLTVV.

The chain is built from TRBV2 and TRBJ1-3; 7 bases map to TRBD1. Losses at the gene ends were 4 bases for V and 2 bases for J; bases not matched to a gene: 5. The V gene's germline CDR1 is SNHLY and CDR2 FYNNEI. The CDR3 totals 15 residues. DNA for the CDR3: TGTGCCAGCAGTGTGACAGGGATGACTGGAAACACCATATATTTT. This translates into CASSVTGMTGNTIYF.

The chain employs TRBV11-2 and TRBJ2-2, with D possibly being TRBD2 (6 bases). V was shortened by 7 bases and J by 5 bases, with 11 bases between the two germline ends. The CDR3 covers 13 residues. CDR1 is SGHAT, CDR2 FQNNGV, per germline. CDR3 residues: CASTTRGTGELFF. The CDR3 nucleotides read TGTGCCAGCACCACCCGGGGGACCGGGGAGCTGTTTTTT.

V and J are TRBV7-9 and TRBJ2-2; 10 nucleotides match TRBD2. Germline CDR1 and CDR2: SEHNR and FQNEAQ (reference sequence). Germline trimming cut 6 bases from V and 5 bases from J; bases unmatched to any gene: 6. This CDR3 spans 15 amino acids. CDR3 residues: CASRASGRDTGELFF. The CDR3 DNA reads as TGTGCCAGCAGAGCCAGCGGGAGGGATACCGGGGAGCTGTTTTTT. The whole variable domain, filled in from reference TRBV7-9 and TRBJ2-2, reads DTGVSQNPRHKITKRGQNVTFRCDPISEHNRLYWYRQTLGQGPEFLTYFQNEAQLEKSRLLSDRFSAERPKGSFSTLEIQRTEQGDSAMYLCASRASGRDTGELFFGEGSRLTVL.

The V call is TRBV27, the J call TRBJ1-2, with no clear D. Germline V CDR1 and CDR2: MNHEY, SMNVEV (reference sequence). The CDR3 consists of 12 residues. With 8 bases removed from V and 2 bases from J, the gap between germline ends came to 9 bases. In DNA, the CDR3 is TGTGCCAGCTCTGGCGGGAACTATGGCTACACCTTC. As protein: CASSGGNYGYTF.

The chain recombines TRBV19 with TRBJ2-3; D gene ambiguous. Germline-derived CDR1 and CDR2 are LNHDA and SQIVND (reference sequence). Trimming shortened V by 3 bases and J by 1 base, and 2 bases separated the two germline ends. This CDR3 is 12 amino acids long. CDR3 loop: CASSMRTDTQYF. CDR3 in DNA: TGTGCCAGTAGTATGCGCACAGATACGCAGTATTTT. Variable domain in full (rest from reference TRBV19 and TRBJ2-3): DGGITQSPKYLFRKEGQNVTLSCEQNLNHDAMYWYRQDPGQGLRLIYYSQIVNDFQKGDIAEGYSVSREKKESFPLTVTSAQKNPTAFYLCASSMRTDTQYFGPGTRLTVL.

The sample holds a few counts of this clone. V gene TRBV19 combines with J gene TRBJ1-1; tentative D call: TRBD1 (5 bases). The CDR3 has 14 residues. The germline V gene has CDR1 LNHDA and CDR2 SQIVND (reference sequence). V lost 10 bases and J 3 bases, leaving 18 bases between the germline ends. The CDR3 bases are TGTGCCACCACCTGGGGGGGTGGGGACACTGAAGCTTTCTTT. Its translation: CATTWGGGDTEAFF.

The V gene is TRBV5-6, the J gene TRBJ1-5; D is unclear. Germline-derived CDR1 and CDR2 are SGHDT and YYEEEE. This CDR3 has 15 amino acids. V was shortened by 3 bases and J by 4 bases, with 14 bases between the two germline ends. This CDR3 is CASSSEREVNQPQHF. Written as DNA, the CDR3 is TGTGCCAGCAGCTCGGAGAGGGAGGTGAATCAGCCCCAGCATTTT.

J is TRBJ2-2 and V is TRBV4-1, with D perhaps TRBD1 (5 bases). The germline V and J ends were trimmed by 4 bases and 4 bases, with 19 bases remaining between them. The CDR3 consists of 17 residues. Germline V gene data show CDR1 as MGHRA and CDR2 as YSYEKL. Here the CDR3 reads CASSPQTGAGLTGELFF. CDR3 bases: TGCGCCAGCAGCCCCCAAACTGGGGCCGGGCTCACCGGGGAGCTGTTTTTT.

This chain uses TRBV5-4 with TRBJ1-2; perhaps TRBD1 as D (6 bases). V was clipped by 0 bases and J by 7 bases, with 10 bases between them. The CDR3 contains 13 residues. Germline CDR1 is SGHNT and CDR2 is YYREEE (reference sequence). CDR3 loop: CASSLDRVGGYTF. CDR3 DNA sequence: TGTGCCAGCAGCTTGGACAGGGTTGGTGGCTACACCTTC.

The CDR3 bases are TGCGCCAGCAGCCCCAACCCGGGGGAGGAGCAGTACTTC. Its protein is CASSPNPGEEQYF. The rearrangement joins TRBV5-1 to TRBJ2-7; maybe TRBD2 (6 bases). The CDR3 is 13 residues long. Germline CDR1 SGHRS, CDR2 YFSETQ. V lost 4 bases to trimming and J lost 7 bases, with 15 bases between them. Drawing the rest from reference TRBV5-1 and TRBJ2-7, the complete variable domain is KAGVTQTPRYLIKTRGQQVTLSCSPISGHRSVSWYQQTPGQGLQFLFEYFSETQRNKGNFPGRFSGRQFSNSRSEMNVSTLELGDSALYLCASSPNPGEEQYFGPGTRLTVT.

This rearrangement joins TRBV29-1 to TRBJ2-1, with TRBD1 identical over 9 bases. Losses at the gene ends were 0 bases for V and 8 bases for J; bases not matched to a gene: 11. The CDR3 contains 16 residues. The V gene's germline CDR1 is SQVTM and CDR2 ANQGSEA. CDR3 coding DNA: TGCAGCGTTGAAGATGGTTCGGGGACAGGGACAGATGAGCAGTTCTTC. It yields the protein CSVEDGSGTGTDEQFF.

V and J are TRBV28 and TRBJ1-3; D may be TRBD1 (5 bases). V was clipped by 5 bases and J by 3 bases, with 11 bases between them. Germline-derived CDR1 and CDR2 are MDHEN and SYDVKM. The CDR3 contains 14 residues. In DNA, the CDR3 is TGTGCCAGCAGTGGAGGGGCAGTTGGAAACACCATATATTTT. It is translated as CASSGGAVGNTIYF. Combining the CDR3 with reference TRBV28 and TRBJ1-3 gives the whole variable domain DVKVTQSSRYLVKRTGEKVFLECVQDMDHENMFWYRQDPGLGLRLIYFSYDVKMKEKGDIPEGYSVSREKKERFSLILESASTNQTSMYLCASSGGAVGNTIYFGEGSWLTVV.

The rearrangement joins TRBV5-1 to TRBJ2-3; the match to TRBD2 covers 9 bases. The V gene end was trimmed by 1 base and the J gene end by 1 base; junction bases not matched to a gene: 4. The V gene's germline CDR1 is SGHRS and CDR2 YFSETQ. This CDR3 region has 16 residues. Written as DNA, the CDR3 is TGCGCCAGCAGCTTGTATCAGCGGGGGGGCACAGATACGCAGTATTTT. Its protein is CASSLYQRGGTDTQYF.

This clone was recorded once. The gene calls are TRBV27 and TRBJ2-5; the D call may be TRBD1 or TRBD2 (6 bases each). The CDR3 length is 14 residues. V dropped 3 bases and J dropped 7 bases, with 15 bases sitting between them. Germline CDR1 reads MNHEY; CDR2 reads SMNVEV (reference sequence). This chain's CDR3 is CASSFGGVGATQYF. The CDR3 bases are TGTGCCAGCAGTTTTGGAGGGGTGGGGGCGACCCAGTACTTC.

The chain uses TRBV6-1 and TRBJ2-5, with D perhaps TRBD2 (5 bases). Trimming removed 2 bases at V and 6 bases at J, with 16 bases between. The CDR3 sequence is 15 residues long. The V gene's germline CDR1 is MNHNS and CDR2 SASEGT. CDR3 coding DNA: TGTGCCAGCAGTGAATTGGTGGGAGTTCGAAAGACCCAGTACTTC. Amino acid sequence: CASSELVGVRKTQYF.

The chain couples TRBV6-5 to TRBJ1-2; no definite D call. V was shortened by 6 bases and J by 5 bases, with 13 bases between the two germline ends. Germline lookup yields CDR1 MNHEY and CDR2 SVGAGI. This CDR3 contains 13 residues. Here the CDR3 reads CASRYTPQYGYTF. The CDR3 nucleotides are TGTGCCAGCAGATATACACCTCAGTATGGCTACACCTTC.

The chain has TRBV30 and TRBJ2-7; D unresolved. V lost 0 bases and J 6 bases, leaving 15 bases between the germline ends. Germline CDR1 GTSNPN, CDR2 SVGIG (reference sequence). The CDR3 loop spans 14 amino acids. The CDR3 bases are TGTGCCTGGAGTGTACGAAAGGGTTTAAGCGAGCAGTACTTC. Its translation: CAWSVRKGLSEQYF. The variable domain in full, completed from reference TRBV30 and TRBJ2-7, reads SQTIHQWPATLVQPVGSPLSLECTVEGTSNPNLYWYRQAAGRGLQLLFYSVGIGQISSEVPQNLSASRPQDRQFILSSKKLLLSDSGFYLCAWSVRKGLSEQYFGPGTRLTVT.